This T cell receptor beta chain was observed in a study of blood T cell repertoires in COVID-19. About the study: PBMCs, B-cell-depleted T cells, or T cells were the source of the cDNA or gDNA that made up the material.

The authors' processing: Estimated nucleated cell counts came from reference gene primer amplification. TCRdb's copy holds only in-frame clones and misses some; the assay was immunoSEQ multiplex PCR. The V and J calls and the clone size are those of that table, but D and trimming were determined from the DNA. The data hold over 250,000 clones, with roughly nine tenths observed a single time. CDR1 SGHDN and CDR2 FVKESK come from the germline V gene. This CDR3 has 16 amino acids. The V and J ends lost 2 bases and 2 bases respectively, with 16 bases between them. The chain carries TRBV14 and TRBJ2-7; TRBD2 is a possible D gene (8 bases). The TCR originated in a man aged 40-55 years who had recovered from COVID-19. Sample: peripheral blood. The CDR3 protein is CASSQRQGSGTYEQYF. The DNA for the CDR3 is TGTGCCAGCAGCCAAAGACAGGGTAGCGGGACCTACGAGCAGTACTTC.